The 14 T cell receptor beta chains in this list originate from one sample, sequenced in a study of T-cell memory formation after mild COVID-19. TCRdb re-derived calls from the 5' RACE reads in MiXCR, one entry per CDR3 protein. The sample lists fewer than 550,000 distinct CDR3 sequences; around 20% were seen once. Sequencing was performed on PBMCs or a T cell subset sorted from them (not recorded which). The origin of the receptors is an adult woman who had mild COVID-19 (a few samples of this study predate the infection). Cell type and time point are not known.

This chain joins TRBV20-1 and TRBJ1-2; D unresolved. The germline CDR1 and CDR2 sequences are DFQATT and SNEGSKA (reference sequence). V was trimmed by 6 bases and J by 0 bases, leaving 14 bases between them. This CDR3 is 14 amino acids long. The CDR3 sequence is CSALRRPANYGYTF. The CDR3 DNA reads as TGCAGTGCCCTCCGCCGGCCAGCTAACTATGGCTACACCTTC.

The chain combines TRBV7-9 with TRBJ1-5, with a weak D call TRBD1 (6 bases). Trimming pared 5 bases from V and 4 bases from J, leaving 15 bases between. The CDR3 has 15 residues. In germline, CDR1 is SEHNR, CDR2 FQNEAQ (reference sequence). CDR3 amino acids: CASSRAGGRNQPQHF. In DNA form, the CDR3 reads TGTGCCAGCAGCCGGGCGGGGGGGCGAAATCAGCCCCAGCATTTT.

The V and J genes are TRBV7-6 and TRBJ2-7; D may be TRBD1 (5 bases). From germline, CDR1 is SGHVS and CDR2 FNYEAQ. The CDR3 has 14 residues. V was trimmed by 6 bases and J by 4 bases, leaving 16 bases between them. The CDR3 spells CASSAPGRAYEQYF. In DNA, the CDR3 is TGTGCCAGCAGTGCCCCGGGCAGGGCATACGAGCAGTACTTC.

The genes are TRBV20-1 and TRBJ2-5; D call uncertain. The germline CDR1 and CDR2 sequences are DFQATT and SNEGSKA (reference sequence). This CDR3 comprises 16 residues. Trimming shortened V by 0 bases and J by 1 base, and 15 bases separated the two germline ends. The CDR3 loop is CSARDGLRKTQETQYF. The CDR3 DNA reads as TGCAGTGCTAGAGATGGGCTTCGCAAAACCCAAGAGACCCAGTACTTC.

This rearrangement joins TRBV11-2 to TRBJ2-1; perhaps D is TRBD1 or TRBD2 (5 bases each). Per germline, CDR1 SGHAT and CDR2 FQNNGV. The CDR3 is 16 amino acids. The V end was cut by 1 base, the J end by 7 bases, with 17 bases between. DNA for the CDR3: TGTGCCAGCAGCTTAGGGGGACCCCGCGGAGCTAATGAGCAGTTCTTC. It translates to CASSLGGPRGANEQFF.

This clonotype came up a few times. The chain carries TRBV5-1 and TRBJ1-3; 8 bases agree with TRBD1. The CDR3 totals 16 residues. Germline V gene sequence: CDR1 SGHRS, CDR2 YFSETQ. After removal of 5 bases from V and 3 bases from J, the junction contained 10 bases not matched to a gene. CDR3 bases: TGCGCCAGCAGTTTTACCGGGACAGGAGTTGGAAACACCATATATTTT. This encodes CASSFTGTGVGNTIYF.

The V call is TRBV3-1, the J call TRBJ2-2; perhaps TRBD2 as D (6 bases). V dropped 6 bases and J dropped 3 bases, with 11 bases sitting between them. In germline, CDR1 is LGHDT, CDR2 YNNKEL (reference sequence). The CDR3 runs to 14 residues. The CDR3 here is CASSYGTYTGELFF. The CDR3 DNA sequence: TGTGCCAGCAGTTACGGGACTTACACCGGGGAGCTGTTTTTT.

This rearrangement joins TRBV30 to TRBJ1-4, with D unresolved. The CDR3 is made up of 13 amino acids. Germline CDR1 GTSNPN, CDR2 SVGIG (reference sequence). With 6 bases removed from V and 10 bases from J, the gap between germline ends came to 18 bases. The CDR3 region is CACAATLGGKLFF. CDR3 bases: TGTGCCTGCGCAGCGACATTGGGCGGAAAACTGTTTTTT.

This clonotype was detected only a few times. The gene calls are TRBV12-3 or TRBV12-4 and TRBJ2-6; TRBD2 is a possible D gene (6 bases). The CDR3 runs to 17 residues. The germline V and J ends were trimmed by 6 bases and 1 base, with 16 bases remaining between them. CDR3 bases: TGTGCCAGCAGGGGGATCAGGGAGGAATCTGGGGCCAACGTCCTGACTTTC. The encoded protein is CASRGIREESGANVLTF.

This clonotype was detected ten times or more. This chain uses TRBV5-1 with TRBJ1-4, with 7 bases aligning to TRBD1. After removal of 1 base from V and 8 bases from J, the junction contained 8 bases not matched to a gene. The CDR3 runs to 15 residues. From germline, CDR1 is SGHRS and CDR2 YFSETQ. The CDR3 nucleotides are TGCGCCAGCAGCTTGTATGGACAGGATTTCGAAAAACTGTTTTTT. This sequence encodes CASSLYGQDFEKLFF.

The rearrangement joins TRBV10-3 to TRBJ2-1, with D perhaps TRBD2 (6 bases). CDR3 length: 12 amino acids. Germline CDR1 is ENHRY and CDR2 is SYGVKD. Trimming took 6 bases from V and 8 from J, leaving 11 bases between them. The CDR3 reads CAIRGGYDEQFF. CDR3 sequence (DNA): TGTGCCATCAGAGGAGGGTACGATGAGCAGTTCTTC.

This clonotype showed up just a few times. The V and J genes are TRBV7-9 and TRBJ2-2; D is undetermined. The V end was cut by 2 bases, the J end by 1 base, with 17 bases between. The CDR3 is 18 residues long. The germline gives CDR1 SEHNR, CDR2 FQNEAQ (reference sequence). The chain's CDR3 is CASSLLSLGRRNTGELFF. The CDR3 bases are TGTGCCAGCAGCTTATTAAGTTTGGGCAGGAGGAACACCGGGGAGCTGTTTTTT.

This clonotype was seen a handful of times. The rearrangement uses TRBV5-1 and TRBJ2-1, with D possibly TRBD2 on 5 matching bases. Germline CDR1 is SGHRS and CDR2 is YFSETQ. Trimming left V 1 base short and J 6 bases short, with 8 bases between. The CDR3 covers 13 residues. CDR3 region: CASSLNLANEQFF. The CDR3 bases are TGCGCCAGCAGCTTGAACCTAGCCAATGAGCAGTTCTTC.

In nucleotides, the CDR3 is TGTGCCAGCTCATGGGGACTAGCGGGAGGAATTAGCAATGAGCAGTTCTTC. Translated: CASSWGLAGGISNEQFF. V is TRBV18 and J is TRBJ2-1; TRBD2 aligns across 15 bases. Looked up from germline, CDR1 is KGHSH and CDR2 is LQKENI. There are 17 residues in the CDR3. The trim removed 5 bases at V and 6 bases at J, leaving 8 bases unmatched.